This entry lists 22 T cell receptor beta chains sequenced from one sample in a study of blood T cell repertoires in COVID-19. Measured with immunoSEQ multiplex PCR; TCRdb has only the in-frame clones, and not every one. Of 260,000 or so clones listed, roughly 88% were seen once; the top ten hold approximately 0.7%. Sequenced sample: peripheral blood. Receptor source: a human donor in a cohort sampled during active COVID-19.

In its sample, this clone was seen once. The chain joins TRBV28 to TRBJ1-1; no definite D call. Trimming removed 5 bases at V and 0 bases at J, with 13 bases between. The CDR3 covers 15 residues. Germline V gene lookup returns CDR1 MDHEN and CDR2 SYDVKM. In DNA, the CDR3 is TGTGCCAGCAGTCCCAAGAAAACTATGAACACTGAAGCTTTCTTT. Translated: CASSPKKTMNTEAFF.

The J gene is TRBJ1-5, the V gene TRBV19, with D uncertain. Germline CDR1 is LNHDA and CDR2 is SQIVND (reference sequence). This CDR3 comprises 14 residues. Trimming took off 4 bases at V and 3 bases at J, with 10 bases between the two ends. This chain's CDR3 is CASSRALNNQPQHF. CDR3 bases: TGTGCCAGTAGTAGGGCCCTTAACAATCAGCCCCAGCATTTT. Full variable domain (missing parts from reference TRBV19 and TRBJ1-5): DGGITQSPKYLFRKEGQNVTLSCEQNLNHDAMYWYRQDPGQGLRLIYYSQIVNDFQKGDIAEGYSVSREKKESFPLTVTSAQKNPTAFYLCASSRALNNQPQHFGDGTRLSIL.

The chain employs TRBV6-2 or TRBV6-3 and TRBJ1-5; 7 bases agree with TRBD1. Trimming cost V 6 bases and J 4 bases; bases outside gene matches: 9. CDR1 MNHEY and CDR2 SVGEGT come from the germline V gene. The CDR3 covers 15 residues. The CDR3 DNA reads as TGTGCCAGCAGCAGAAAACAGGGGTTAAATCAGCCCCAGCATTTT. It specifies CASSRKQGLNQPQHF.

V and J are TRBV9 and TRBJ2-7; D not resolved. The germline V gene has CDR1 SGDLS and CDR2 YYNGEE. There are 14 residues in the CDR3. Trimming shortened V by 3 bases and J by 7 bases, and 17 bases separated the two germline ends. CDR3 sequence (DNA): TGTGCCAGCAGCGCTCCTACCAAACACGGGGAGCAGTACTTC. This codes for CASSAPTKHGEQYF.

With regard to this clone: One junction end does not reproduce the germline sequence, and a read error may be involved. The chain couples TRBV6-5 to TRBJ1-1, with D tentatively TRBD1 (5 bases). The CDR3 has 11 amino acids. The germline gives CDR1 MNHEY, CDR2 SVGAGI. CDR3 amino acids: CASSYSGHRLF. CDR3 in DNA: TGTGCCAGCAGTTATTCCGGACATCGGCTCTTT.

In this sample, this clone turned up a few times. The chain is built from TRBV7-9 and TRBJ2-2; 10 nucleotides align to TRBD1. V lost 5 bases, J lost 6 bases, and 12 bases stayed unmatched. CDR1 is SEHNR and CDR2 is FQNEAQ in the germline V gene (reference sequence). There are 17 residues in the CDR3. The CDR3 DNA reads TGTGCCAGCAGCCGAACCATCTCCGGGACAGGGGCCGGGGAGCTGTTTTTT. Translating gives CASSRTISGTGAGELFF.

This clone was seen just once. The rearrangement links TRBV12-5 to TRBJ2-3; 14 bases match TRBD2. The ends lost 1 base at V and 0 bases at J; junction bases unmatched: 6. The germline V gene has CDR1 LGHNT and CDR2 FRNRAP. This CDR3 is 19 amino acids long. The CDR3 is CASGLGLAGGPLSTDTQYF. As DNA, the CDR3 is TGTGCTAGTGGTTTGGGACTAGCGGGGGGGCCGCTGAGCACAGATACGCAGTATTTT. The whole variable domain, filled in from reference TRBV12-5 and TRBJ2-3, reads DARVTQTPRHKVTEMGQEVTMRCQPILGHNTVFWYRQTMMQGLELLAYFRNRAPLDDSGMPKDRFSAEMPDATLATLKIQPSEPRDSAVYFCASGLGLAGGPLSTDTQYFGPGTRLTVL.

The gene calls are TRBV7-2 and TRBJ2-6; D uncertain. The CDR3 has 14 amino acids. The V end was cut by 2 bases, the J end by 1 base, with 3 bases between. The V gene's germline CDR1 is SGHTA and CDR2 FQGNSA. As DNA, the CDR3 is TGTGCCAGCAGCTTAACTTCTGGGGCCAACGTCCTGACTTTC. It codes for CASSLTSGANVLTF. Combining the CDR3 with reference TRBV7-2 and TRBJ2-6 gives the whole variable domain GAGVSQSPSNKVTEKGKDVELRCDPISGHTALYWYRQSLGQGLEFLIYFQGNSAPDKSGLPSDRFSAERTGGSVSTLTIQRTQQEDSAVYLCASSLTSGANVLTFGAGSRLTVL.

The gene calls are TRBV19 and TRBJ2-7, with TRBD1 matching over 9 bases. The V and J ends lost 1 base and 4 bases, in that order; junction bases with no gene match: 2. Germline V gene lookup returns CDR1 LNHDA and CDR2 SQIVND (reference sequence). The CDR3 extends over 14 amino acids. The CDR3 is CASSIGGQGYEQYF. CDR3 DNA sequence: TGTGCCAGTAGTATAGGTGGACAGGGGTACGAGCAGTACTTC.

The chain links TRBV5-1 to TRBJ2-5, with D perhaps matching TRBD2 (6 bases). The CDR3 sequence is 14 residues long. Germline V lookup: CDR1 SGHRS, CDR2 YFSETQ. Deletions cut 1 base from V and 5 bases from J, with 12 bases between. The CDR3 protein is CASSLRDSGETQYF. For the CDR3, the DNA is TGCGCCAGCAGCTTGAGGGATAGCGGTGAGACCCAGTACTTC. The full variable domain, its missing parts supplied by reference TRBV5-1 and TRBJ2-5, is KAGVTQTPRYLIKTRGQQVTLSCSPISGHRSVSWYQQTPGQGLQFLFEYFSETQRNKGNFPGRFSGRQFSNSRSEMNVSTLELGDSALYLCASSLRDSGETQYFGPGTRLLVL.

In this sample, this clone turned up once. V gene TRBV4-3 combines with J gene TRBJ2-1; 9 positions match TRBD2. Germline CDR1 is LGHNA and CDR2 is YSLEER. With V trimmed by 5 bases and J by 8 bases, 13 bases remained unmatched. The CDR3 is 16 amino acids. This CDR3 reads CASSEIFGGGADEQFF. The CDR3 DNA sequence: TGCGCCAGCAGCGAAATTTTTGGCGGGGGGGCCGATGAGCAGTTCTTC.

J is TRBJ1-2 and V is TRBV28; D remains unclear. Deletions cut 2 bases from V and 1 base from J, with 8 bases between. The CDR3 consists of 14 residues. Germline assignment: CDR1 MDHEN and CDR2 SYDVKM. Here the CDR3 reads CASSLLSDNYGYTF. CDR3 coding DNA: TGTGCCAGCAGTTTACTTTCAGATAACTATGGCTACACCTTC.

This rearrangement joins TRBV19 to TRBJ2-7; 11 bases match TRBD1. CDR1 is LNHDA and CDR2 is SQIVND in the germline V gene (reference sequence). The CDR3 runs to 15 residues. V dropped 10 bases and J dropped 2; count of bases not matched to a gene: 10. The CDR3 DNA is TGTGCCACTCGGGGACAGGGGGGTCCCCCCTACGAGCAGTACTTC. This gives the protein CATRGQGGPPYEQYF.

This clone was found once. V and J are TRBV6-5 and TRBJ1-2; 7 bases are a match to TRBD1. From germline, CDR1 is MNHEY and CDR2 SVGAGI. The CDR3 sequence is 15 residues long. J gave up 5 bases and V 5 bases, and 11 bases lay outside the gene matches. The CDR3 loop reads CASSREGARLYGYTF. The CDR3 region has the DNA TGTGCCAGCAGTCGAGAGGGGGCGCGATTGTATGGCTACACCTTC.

The table lists this clone with a count of one. The CDR3 protein is CAWSAGGGGYEQYF. CDR3 coding DNA: TGTGCCTGGAGTGCCGGTGGGGGCGGCTACGAGCAGTACTTC. The chain is built from TRBV30 and TRBJ2-7; maybe TRBD1 (6 bases). CDR3 size: 14 residues. Per the germline V gene, CDR1 is GTSNPN and CDR2 is SVGIG (reference sequence). The germline V and J ends were trimmed by 1 base and 3 bases, with 13 bases remaining between them.

This clone was counted once. The V gene is TRBV7-9, the J gene TRBJ1-6, with a possible D match to TRBD1 (5 bases). The CDR3 contains 13 residues. V was cut by 3 bases and J by 13 bases, with 13 bases left in between. CDR1 SEHNR and CDR2 FQNEAQ come from the germline V gene (reference sequence). As DNA, the CDR3 is TGTGCCAGCAGCTTGGGGCAGAGCGCGCCCCTCCACTTT. This translates into CASSLGQSAPLHF.

This chain joins TRBV4-2 and TRBJ2-7; maybe TRBD2 (6 bases). The germline V and J ends were trimmed by 1 base and 2 bases, with 12 bases remaining between them. From germline, CDR1 is LGHNA and CDR2 YNFKEQ. The CDR3 covers 15 residues. In nucleotides, the CDR3 is TGTGCCAGCAGCCAAGTTCACGGGAGAACCTACGAGCAGTACTTC. Its protein product is CASSQVHGRTYEQYF.

This clone was found once. The chain uses TRBV28 and TRBJ1-1; TRBD1 is a possible D gene (6 bases). Trimming removed 7 bases from V and 7 bases from J, with 25 bases in between. This CDR3 region has 16 residues. CDR1 is MDHEN, CDR2 SYDVKM, per germline. The CDR3 sequence: CASTSGTQSLSGEAFF. CDR3 nucleotide sequence: TGTGCCAGCACCTCCGGGACACAGAGCCTTTCGGGTGAAGCTTTCTTT.

The chain uses TRBV27 and TRBJ2-2; 8 positions match TRBD1. CDR1 and CDR2 (germline): MNHEY, SMNVEV (reference sequence). Trimming cost V 6 bases and J 5 bases; bases outside gene matches: 5. The CDR3 loop spans 14 amino acids. The CDR3 DNA reads as TGTGCCAGCAGGAGCAGGGGGCGAACCGGGGAGCTGTTTTTT. Amino acid sequence: CASRSRGRTGELFF.

About this clone itself: This same CDR3 is encoded by further DNA sequences in the sample. The CDR3 protein is CASSLDSTYEQYF. The CDR3 bases are TGTGCCAGCAGTTTAGACTCCACCTACGAGCAGTACTTC. The V and J genes are TRBV28 and TRBJ2-7, with unresolved D. V lost 2 bases and J 2 bases, leaving 7 bases between the germline ends. Germline V gene lookup returns CDR1 MDHEN and CDR2 SYDVKM. This CDR3 comprises 13 residues.

CDR3 nucleotides: TGTGCCAGCAGTTACAGCGGGGTCTCCTACGAGCAGTACTTC. This gives the protein CASSYSGVSYEQYF. The V call is TRBV6-5, the J call TRBJ2-7; TRBD2 agrees at 7 bases. Germline V gene sequence: CDR1 MNHEY, CDR2 SVGAGI. Trimming at V came to 2 bases and at J to 0 bases, leaving 1 base not matched to a gene. The CDR3 has 14 residues.

This chain connects TRBV19 to TRBJ1-5; 8 bases are a match to TRBD1. Germline CDR1 is LNHDA and CDR2 is SQIVND (reference sequence). The CDR3 covers 15 residues. With 9 bases clipped from V and 6 bases from J, the junction kept 13 bases outside the gene matches. The CDR3 coding sequence is TGTGCCAGCGGGGATAAGGACAGGGCTTCTCAGCCCCAGCATTTT. Translated: CASGDKDRASQPQHF.